The clone carrying this T cell receptor beta chain was counted at least ten times. The data were taken from a study of metastatic and nonmetastatic thyroid tumors. Thyroid surgery took place with no prior treatment in any patient. Via MiXCR, TCRdb re-called the PCR reads. The sample comprises 22,000 or so clones, around 15% of which are singletons, and about 40% rests with the top ten. Trimming shortened V by 0 bases and J by 4 bases, and 10 bases separated the two germline ends. This CDR3 comprises 15 residues. The germline gives CDR1 MNHEY, CDR2 SVGAGI. The sample was blood. The rearrangement joins TRBV6-5 to TRBJ1-3; D perhaps matches TRBD1 (5 bases). The receptor comes from a female donor with papillary thyroid cancer or a benign thyroid nodule (not recorded which). Some clones in this sample may be carry-over from other donors' samples. The CDR3 loop is CASSYSRGRGNTIYF. For the CDR3, the DNA is TGTGCCAGCAGTTACTCACGGGGGAGGGGAAACACCATATATTTT.